This T cell receptor beta chain was sequenced during a study of beta chain features in type 1 diabetes. Regarding the study as a whole: TCRB CDR3s were moderately but significantly shorter in Type 1 diabetes patients in all four CD4+ subsets.

Expressed TCRB transcripts were sequenced after all isolated RNA was converted to cDNA. Some clones are missing from TCRdb's copy, which holds only in-frame ones; the method was immunoSEQ multiplex PCR. The profile covers almost 350,000 clones, with 8% appearing a single time and less than 0.5% taken by the ten largest. With regard to this clone: Its antigen is currently unknown.

CDR1 SGHAT and CDR2 FQNNGV come from the germline V gene. CDR3 length equals 12 residues. Trimming took 5 bases from V and 6 from J, leaving 8 bases between them. A single heparinised draw of roughly 100 mL on average was taken per donor. Once sorted, every population was more than 95% pure. Specimen: central memory CD4+ T cells from blood. The TCR originated in a young woman in good health. The rearrangement joins TRBV11-2 to TRBJ2-1; D is unclear. The CDR3 nucleotides are TGTGCCAGCAGCCCGCGACTCAATGAGCAGTTCTTC. Translating it yields CASSPRLNEQFF.